This T cell receptor beta chain was captured by sequencing in a study of blood T cell repertoires in COVID-19 (dated by TCRdb to about 2020). At the level of the whole study: Samples covering the acute and convalescent phases of COVID-19 were provided by collaborators in the United States, Italy and Spain. The samples were drawn from the first 160 participants of the ongoing ImmuneRACE study and from 1,200 or so subjects provided by 6 global collaborators. The material from the prospective study consisted of cDNA or gDNA derived from T cells, B-cell-depleted T cells, or PBMCs. HLA class I and class II types, where available, came from metadata supplied by the sample provider rather than from assay-based typing. The dataset comprised deeply sampled blood TCRbeta repertoires from subjects exposed to, actively infected with, or recovered from COVID-19. Sample metadata almost always included a de-identified subject ID, COVID-19 status, age in years and sex. The repertoires were made available in a free public database intended to serve as a resource for research on the immune response to SARS-CoV-2. General conclusions and limits of the study: How much clinical and demographic metadata was included differed by source and by participant, and the metadata was provided uncurated.

Each collaborating institution followed its own protocols to collect whole blood in K2EDTA tubes. For TCRbeta analysis, collaborators shipped samples as frozen whole blood, isolated PBMCs, or DNA extracted from either of those sample types. To note about this clone: This receptor's antigen is unknown. Base qualities are not recorded, but no much larger clone differs from it by a single base.

The immunoSEQ Assay, a bias-controlled multiplex PCR, was used to amplify TCRbeta CDR3 regions from genomic DNA. On the study's bioinformatics: Within the assay, amplification of reference gene primers was used to estimate how many nucleated cells each sample contained. Sequence reads were collapsed and filtered to measure the absolute abundance of every unique TCRbeta CDR3 rearrangement. For each sample, productive Simpson clonality was calculated as the square root of Simpson's diversity index across productive rearrangements. Drawn from immuneACCESS, this table holds only the in-frame rearrangements with V and J called that TCRdb kept. Clones are partly lost; checked studies trace under half to an unresolved V gene and leave the rest unexplained. The V and J calls and the clone size are those of that table, but D and trimming were determined from the DNA. In all, the sample holds over 45,000 clones, and more than 75% of those were seen once. The ten largest clones take up 7.2% of the sample.

This sequence was found in a man aged 60 to 69 with acute or convalescent COVID-19. The specimen sequenced was peripheral blood.

The nucleotide sequence reads as follows: TGTGCCAGCTCACCAGGAGGTTCAGCTGAGCAGTACTTC. This translates into CASSPGGSAEQYF. The chain uses TRBV18 and TRBJ2-7; TRBD2 could be the D gene, as 5 bases match. V loses 2 bases, J loses 7 bases, and the germline ends lie 12 bases apart. Via the germline V gene, CDR1 is KGHSH and CDR2 LQKENI. From the cysteine up to the phenylalanine, the CDR3 has a length of 13 residues. Only the CDR3 portion is preserved as DNA: 39 bases, with reading frame beginning at the first base.